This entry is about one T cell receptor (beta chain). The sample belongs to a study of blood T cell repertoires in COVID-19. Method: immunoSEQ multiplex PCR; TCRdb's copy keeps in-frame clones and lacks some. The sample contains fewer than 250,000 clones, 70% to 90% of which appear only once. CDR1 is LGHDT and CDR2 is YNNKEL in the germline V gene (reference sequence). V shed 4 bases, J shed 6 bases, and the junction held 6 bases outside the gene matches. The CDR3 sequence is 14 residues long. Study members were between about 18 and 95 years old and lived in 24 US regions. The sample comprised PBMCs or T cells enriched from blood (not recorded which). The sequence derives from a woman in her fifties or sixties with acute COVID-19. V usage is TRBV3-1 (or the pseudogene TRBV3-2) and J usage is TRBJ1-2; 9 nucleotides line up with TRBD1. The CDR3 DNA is TGTGCCAGCAGCCGAACCGGGACAGGGAATGGCTACACCTTC. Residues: CASSRTGTGNGYTF.